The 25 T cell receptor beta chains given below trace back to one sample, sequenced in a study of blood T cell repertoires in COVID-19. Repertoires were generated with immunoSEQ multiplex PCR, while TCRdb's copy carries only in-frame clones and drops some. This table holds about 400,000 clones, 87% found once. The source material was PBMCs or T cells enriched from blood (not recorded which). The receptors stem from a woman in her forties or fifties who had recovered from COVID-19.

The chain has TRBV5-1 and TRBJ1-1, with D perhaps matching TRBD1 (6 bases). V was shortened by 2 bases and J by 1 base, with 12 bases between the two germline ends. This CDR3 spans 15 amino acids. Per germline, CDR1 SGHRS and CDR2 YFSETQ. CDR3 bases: TGCGCCAGCAGCTTAACAGGGTGGGGGAACACTGAAGCTTTCTTT. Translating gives CASSLTGWGNTEAFF.

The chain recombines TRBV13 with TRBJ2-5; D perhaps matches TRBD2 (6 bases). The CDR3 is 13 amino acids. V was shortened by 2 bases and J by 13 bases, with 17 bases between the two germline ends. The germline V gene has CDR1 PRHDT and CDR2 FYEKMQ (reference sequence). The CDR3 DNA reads TGTGCCAGCAGCTTATATACCGCGGGGAGGACGTACTTC. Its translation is CASSLYTAGRTYF.

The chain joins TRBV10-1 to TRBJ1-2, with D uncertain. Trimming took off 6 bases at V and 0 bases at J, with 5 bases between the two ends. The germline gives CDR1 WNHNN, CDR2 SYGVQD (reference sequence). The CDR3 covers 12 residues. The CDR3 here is CASSQTNYGYTF. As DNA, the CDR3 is TGCGCCAGCAGCCAGACTAACTATGGCTACACCTTC.

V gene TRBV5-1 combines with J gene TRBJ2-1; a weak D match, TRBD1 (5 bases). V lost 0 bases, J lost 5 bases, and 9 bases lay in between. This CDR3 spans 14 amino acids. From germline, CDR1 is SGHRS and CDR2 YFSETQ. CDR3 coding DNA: TGCGCCAGCAGCTTGGACAGGCCCAACAATGAGCAGTTCTTC. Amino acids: CASSLDRPNNEQFF. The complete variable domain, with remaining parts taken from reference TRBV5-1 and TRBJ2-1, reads KAGVTQTPRYLIKTRGQQVTLSCSPISGHRSVSWYQQTPGQGLQFLFEYFSETQRNKGNFPGRFSGRQFSNSRSEMNVSTLELGDSALYLCASSLDRPNNEQFFGPGTRLTVL.

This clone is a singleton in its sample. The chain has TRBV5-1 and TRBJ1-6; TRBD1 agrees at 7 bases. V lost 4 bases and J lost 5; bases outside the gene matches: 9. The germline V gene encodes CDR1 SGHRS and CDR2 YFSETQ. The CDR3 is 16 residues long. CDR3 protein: CASSTATGNNNSPLHF. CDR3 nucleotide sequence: TGCGCCAGCAGCACGGCGACAGGGAACAATAATTCACCCCTCCACTTT.

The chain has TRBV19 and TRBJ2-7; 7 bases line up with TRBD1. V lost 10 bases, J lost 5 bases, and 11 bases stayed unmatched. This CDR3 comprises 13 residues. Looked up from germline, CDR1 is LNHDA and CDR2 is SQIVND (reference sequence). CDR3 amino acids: CANSRQGGNEQYF. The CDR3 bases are TGTGCCAACTCTCGACAGGGTGGCAACGAGCAGTACTTC.

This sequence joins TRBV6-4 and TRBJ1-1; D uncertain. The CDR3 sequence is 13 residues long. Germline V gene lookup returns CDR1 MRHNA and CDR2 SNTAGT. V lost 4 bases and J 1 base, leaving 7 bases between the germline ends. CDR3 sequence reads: CASSAGENTEAFF. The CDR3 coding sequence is TGTGCCAGCAGTGCCGGAGAGAACACTGAAGCTTTCTTT.

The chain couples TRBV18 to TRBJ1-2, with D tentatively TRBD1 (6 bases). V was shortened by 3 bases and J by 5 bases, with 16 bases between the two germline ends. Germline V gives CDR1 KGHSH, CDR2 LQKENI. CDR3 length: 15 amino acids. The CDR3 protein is CASSPSQGRAYGYTF. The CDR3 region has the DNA TGTGCCAGCTCACCGAGCCAGGGGAGGGCTTATGGCTACACCTTC.

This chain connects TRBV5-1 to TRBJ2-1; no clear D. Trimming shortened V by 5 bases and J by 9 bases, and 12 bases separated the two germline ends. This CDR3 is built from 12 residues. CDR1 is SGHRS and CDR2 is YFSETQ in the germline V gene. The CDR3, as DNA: TGCGCCAGCAGTTCCGGGTCGGGTGAGCAGTTCTTC. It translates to CASSSGSGEQFF.

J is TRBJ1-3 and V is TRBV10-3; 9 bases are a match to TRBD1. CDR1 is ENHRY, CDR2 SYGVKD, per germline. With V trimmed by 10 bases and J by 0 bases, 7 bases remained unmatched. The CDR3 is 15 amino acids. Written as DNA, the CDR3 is TGTGCCACAACTCTACAGGGGGCCTCTGGAAACACCATATATTTT. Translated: CATTLQGASGNTIYF.

CDR3 amino acids: CASEDRANEKLFF. Here the CDR3 DNA reads TGTGCCAGCGAAGACAGAGCGAATGAAAAACTGTTTTTT. This chain links TRBV28 with TRBJ1-4, with TRBD1 as a possible D gene (5 bases). The CDR3 consists of 13 residues. Per germline, CDR1 MDHEN and CDR2 SYDVKM. Deletions cut 8 bases from V and 5 bases from J, with 12 bases between.

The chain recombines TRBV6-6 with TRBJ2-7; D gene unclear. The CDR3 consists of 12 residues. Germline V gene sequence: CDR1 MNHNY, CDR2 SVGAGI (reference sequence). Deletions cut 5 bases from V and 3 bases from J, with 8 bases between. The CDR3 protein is CASSHNFYEQYF. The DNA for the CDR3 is TGTGCCAGCAGTCATAACTTCTACGAGCAGTACTTC.

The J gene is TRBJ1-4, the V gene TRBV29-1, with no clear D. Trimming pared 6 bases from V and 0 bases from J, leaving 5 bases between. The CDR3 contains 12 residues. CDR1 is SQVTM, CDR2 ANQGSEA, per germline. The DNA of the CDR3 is TGCAGCGTACAAGCAACTAATGAAAAACTGTTTTTT. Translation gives CSVQATNEKLFF.

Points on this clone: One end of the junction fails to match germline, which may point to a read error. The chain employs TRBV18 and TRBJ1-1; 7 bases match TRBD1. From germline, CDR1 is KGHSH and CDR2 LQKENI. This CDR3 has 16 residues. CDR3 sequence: CASSPQITTGNAEAFF. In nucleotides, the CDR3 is TGTGCCAGCTCACCACAAATAACGACAGGGAACGCTGAAGCTTTCTTT. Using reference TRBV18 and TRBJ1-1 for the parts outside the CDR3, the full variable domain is NAGVMQNPRHLVRRRGQEARLRCSPMKGHSHVYWYRQLPEEGLKFMVYLQKENIIDESGMPKERFSAEFPKEGPSILRIQQVVRGDSAAYFCASSPQITTGNAEAFFGQGTRLTVV.

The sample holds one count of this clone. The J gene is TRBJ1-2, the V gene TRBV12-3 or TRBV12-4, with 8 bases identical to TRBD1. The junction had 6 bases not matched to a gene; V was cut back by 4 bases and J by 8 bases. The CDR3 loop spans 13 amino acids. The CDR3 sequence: CASSWDRFRGYTF. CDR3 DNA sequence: TGTGCCAGCAGTTGGGACAGGTTCCGCGGCTACACCTTC.

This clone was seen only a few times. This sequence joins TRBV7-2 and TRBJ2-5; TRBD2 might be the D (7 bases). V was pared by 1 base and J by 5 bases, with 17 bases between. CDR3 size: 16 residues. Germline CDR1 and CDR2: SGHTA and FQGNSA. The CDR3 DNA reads TGTGCCAGCAGCTTAGATGGGGGGGCCGGTGGGGAGACCCAGTACTTC. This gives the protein CASSLDGGAGGETQYF.

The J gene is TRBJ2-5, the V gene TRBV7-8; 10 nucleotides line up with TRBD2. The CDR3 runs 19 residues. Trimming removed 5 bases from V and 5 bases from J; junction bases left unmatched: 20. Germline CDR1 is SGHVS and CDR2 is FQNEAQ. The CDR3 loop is CASSPSALAGAGGLETQYF. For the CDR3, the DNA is TGTGCCAGCAGCCCCTCTGCCCTAGCGGGGGCCGGAGGGTTGGAGACCCAGTACTTC. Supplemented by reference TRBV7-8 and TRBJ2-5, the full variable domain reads GAGVSQSPRYKVAKRGQDVALRCDPISGHVSLFWYQQALGQGPEFLTYFQNEAQLDKSGLPSDRFFAERPEGSVSTLKIQRTQQEDSAVYLCASSPSALAGAGGLETQYFGPGTRLLVL.

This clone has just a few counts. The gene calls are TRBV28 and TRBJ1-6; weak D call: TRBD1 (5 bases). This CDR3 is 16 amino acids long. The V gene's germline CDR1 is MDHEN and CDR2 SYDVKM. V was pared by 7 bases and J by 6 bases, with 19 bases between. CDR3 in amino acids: CASKPDGGRGNSPLHF. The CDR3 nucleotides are TGTGCCAGCAAACCGGACGGGGGGAGGGGTAATTCACCCCTCCACTTT. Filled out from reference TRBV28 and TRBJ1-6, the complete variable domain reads DVKVTQSSRYLVKRTGEKVFLECVQDMDHENMFWYRQDPGLGLRLIYFSYDVKMKEKGDIPEGYSVSREKKERFSLILESASTNQTSMYLCASKPDGGRGNSPLHFGNGTRLTVT.

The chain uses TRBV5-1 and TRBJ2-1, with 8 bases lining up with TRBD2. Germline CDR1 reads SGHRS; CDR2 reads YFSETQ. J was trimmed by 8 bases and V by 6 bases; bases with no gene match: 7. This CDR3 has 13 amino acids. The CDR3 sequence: CASTRGGYDEQFF. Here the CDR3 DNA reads TGCGCCAGCACCCGGGGGGGTTACGATGAGCAGTTCTTC.

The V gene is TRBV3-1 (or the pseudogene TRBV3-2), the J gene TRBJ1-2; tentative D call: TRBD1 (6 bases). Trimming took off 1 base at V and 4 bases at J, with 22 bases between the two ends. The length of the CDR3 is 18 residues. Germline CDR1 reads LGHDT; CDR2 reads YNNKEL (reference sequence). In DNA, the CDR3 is TGTGCCAGCAGCCAAGGGGGGTCAGGGGTACGGCTTTCCTATGGCTACACCTTC. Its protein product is CASSQGGSGVRLSYGYTF.

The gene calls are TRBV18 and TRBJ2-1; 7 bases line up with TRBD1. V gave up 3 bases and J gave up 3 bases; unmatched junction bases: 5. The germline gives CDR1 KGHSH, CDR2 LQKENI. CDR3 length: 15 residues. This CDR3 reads CASSPERQGYNEQFF. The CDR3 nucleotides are TGTGCCAGCTCACCTGAGAGACAGGGCTACAATGAGCAGTTCTTC.

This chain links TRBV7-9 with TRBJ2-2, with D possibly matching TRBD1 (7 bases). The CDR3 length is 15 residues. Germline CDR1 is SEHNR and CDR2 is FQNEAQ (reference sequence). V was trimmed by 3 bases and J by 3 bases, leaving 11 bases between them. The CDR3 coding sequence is TGTGCCAGCAGCTTGCGGGACAGCTACACCGGGGAGCTGTTTTTT. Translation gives CASSLRDSYTGELFF.

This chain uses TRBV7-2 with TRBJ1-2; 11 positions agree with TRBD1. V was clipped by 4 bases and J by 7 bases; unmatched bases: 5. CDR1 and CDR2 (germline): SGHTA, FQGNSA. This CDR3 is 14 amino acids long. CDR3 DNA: TGTGCCAGCAGCTGGGGACAGGGGGAATCTGGCTACACCTTC. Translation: CASSWGQGESGYTF.

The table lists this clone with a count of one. This CDR3 reads CASTRSGGYEQYF. The CDR3 DNA reads as TGTGCCAGCACGCGGTCGGGGGGTTACGAGCAGTACTTC. J is TRBJ2-7 and V is TRBV11-2; the match to TRBD2 covers 7 bases. J lost 4 bases, V lost 7 bases, and 7 bases had no gene match. The CDR3 consists of 13 residues. CDR1 is SGHAT and CDR2 is FQNNGV in the germline V gene.

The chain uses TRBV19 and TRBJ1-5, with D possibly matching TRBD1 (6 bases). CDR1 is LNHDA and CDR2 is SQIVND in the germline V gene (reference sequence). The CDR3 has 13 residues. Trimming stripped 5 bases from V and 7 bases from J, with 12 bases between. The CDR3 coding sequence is TGTGCCAGTAGTGGGGGCTGGGCCCAGCCCCAGCATTTT. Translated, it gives CASSGGWAQPQHF.